These 32 T cell receptor beta chains were sequenced from one sample in a study of blood T cells in healthy people across ages. It was with a sample-barcoded 5' primer and a J-beta primer mix that a second PCR of about 7 to 12 cycles was run. Via MiXCR, TCRdb re-called the 5' RACE reads, giving one row per CDR3 protein. Of hundreds of thousands of distinct CDR3 sequences listed, approximately 59% are singletons. Material: blood. All receptors come from a man between 60 and 75 years old in good health.

This clonotype was seen only a few times. The chain recombines TRBV29-1 with TRBJ2-1; 7 bases agree with TRBD1. Per germline, CDR1 SQVTM and CDR2 ANQGSEA. The CDR3 is made up of 11 amino acids. V shed 7 bases, J shed 7 bases, and the junction held 4 bases outside the gene matches. CDR3 sequence reads: CSGRGQNEQFF. As DNA, the CDR3 is TGCAGCGGAAGGGGGCAAAATGAGCAGTTCTTC.

This clonotype came up once. This chain links TRBV3-1 with TRBJ1-5; 8 positions agree with TRBD1. There are 17 residues in the CDR3. Germline assignment: CDR1 LGHDT and CDR2 YNNKEL (reference sequence). The V gene end was trimmed by 0 bases and the J gene end by 2 bases; junction bases not matched to a gene: 6. Written as DNA, the CDR3 is TGTGCCAGCAGCCAAGACGGTAGGACAGGGCGCAATCAGCCCCAGCATTTT. Translating gives CASSQDGRTGRNQPQHF.

This clonotype was recorded once. The rearrangement links TRBV12-3 or TRBV12-4 to TRBJ2-7, with 9 positions matching TRBD2. This CDR3 comprises 14 residues. J gave up 3 bases and V 3 bases, and 3 bases lay outside the gene matches. The DNA for the CDR3 is TGTGCCAGCAGTTTTCTAGCGGGGAACTACGAGCAGTACTTC. This translates into CASSFLAGNYEQYF.

V gene TRBV5-1 combines with J gene TRBJ2-7; D might be TRBD2 (6 bases). Per germline, CDR1 SGHRS and CDR2 YFSETQ. The CDR3 covers 17 residues. Trimming took 4 bases from V and 5 from J, leaving 25 bases between them. CDR3 loop: CASSPRVRGALPHEQYF. CDR3 DNA: TGCGCCAGCAGCCCGAGGGTACGCGGGGCCCTTCCTCACGAGCAGTACTTC.

This chain uses TRBV24-1 with TRBJ2-1; 8 nucleotides line up with TRBD1. The J call is in doubt because the DNA end fits TRBJ2-7 better. The CDR3 covers 16 residues. CDR1 is KGHDR, CDR2 SFDVKD, per germline. CDR3: CATSSGPGQDNNEQYF. CDR3 coding DNA: TGTGCCACCAGTTCAGGACCGGGACAGGATAACAATGAGCAGTACTTC.

The rearrangement uses TRBV15 and TRBJ2-1; 8 nucleotides agree with TRBD2. The CDR3 sequence is 16 residues long. Germline V lookup: CDR1 LNHNV, CDR2 YYDKDF (reference sequence). V trimming: 4 bases; J trimming: 1 base; junction bases outside the gene matches: 6. The CDR3 spells CATSKAGVSSYNEQFF. CDR3 sequence (DNA): TGTGCCACCAGCAAAGCGGGGGTTTCATCCTACAATGAGCAGTTCTTC.

Comment on this clonotype: This may stem from a read error, because a much larger clone lies one nucleotide away. V is TRBV2 and J is TRBJ2-1, with TRBD1 as a possible D gene (5 bases). In germline, CDR1 is SNHLY, CDR2 FYNNEI. With 6 bases removed from V and 13 bases from J, the gap between germline ends came to 16 bases. The CDR3 consists of 12 residues. CDR3 sequence reads: CASRESSGYQFF. The CDR3 nucleotides are TGTGCCAGCAGGGAAAGTTCAGGGTATCAGTTCTTC.

The chain links TRBV20-1 to TRBJ2-3, with D perhaps TRBD2 (6 bases). CDR3 length equals 13 residues. Germline V gene sequence: CDR1 DFQATT, CDR2 SNEGSKA (reference sequence). The ends were cut back, 6 bases at V and 0 bases at J, with 10 bases in the middle. The CDR3 DNA sequence: TGCAGTGCCGGGGGACGGAGCACAGATACGCAGTATTTT. It specifies CSAGGRSTDTQYF.

The chain recombines TRBV20-1 with TRBJ2-3, with D unclear. The CDR3 has 12 residues. Trimming left V 6 bases short and J 2 bases short, with 9 bases between. Per the germline V gene, CDR1 is DFQATT and CDR2 is SNEGSKA (reference sequence). Here the CDR3 reads CSASQITDTQYF. The CDR3, as DNA: TGCAGTGCAAGCCAAATCACAGATACGCAGTATTTT.

This clonotype was seen a handful of times. This sequence joins TRBV12-3 or TRBV12-4 and TRBJ2-7; unclear D gene. Gene TRBJ2-5 matches the end of the DNA better, so the J call may be wrong. This CDR3 is built from 13 residues. The CDR3 is CASSLELRETQYF. The CDR3 DNA is TGTGCCAGCAGTTTGGAACTGAGAGAGACCCAGTACTTC.

The chain uses TRBV5-1 and TRBJ1-2; TRBD1 matches at 10 bases. Per the germline V gene, CDR1 is SGHRS and CDR2 is YFSETQ. The CDR3 contains 16 residues. V lost 4 bases and J lost 6; bases outside the gene matches: 12. CDR3 sequence (DNA): TGCGCCAGCAGCCGCCCGGAGGGACAGGGGTATGATGGCTACACCTTC. Its protein product is CASSRPEGQGYDGYTF. Full variable domain (outside the CDR3, taken from reference TRBV5-1 and TRBJ1-2): KAGVTQTPRYLIKTRGQQVTLSCSPISGHRSVSWYQQTPGQGLQFLFEYFSETQRNKGNFPGRFSGRQFSNSRSEMNVSTLELGDSALYLCASSRPEGQGYDGYTFGSGTRLTVV.

This rearrangement joins TRBV4-1 to TRBJ2-5, with D perhaps TRBD2 (5 bases). This CDR3 has 15 amino acids. Looked up from germline, CDR1 is MGHRA and CDR2 is YSYEKL. Deletions cut 1 base from V and 1 base from J, with 10 bases between. The CDR3 region is CASSQVQLAQETQYF. The DNA of the CDR3 is TGCGCCAGCAGCCAAGTGCAGCTAGCCCAAGAGACCCAGTACTTC.

V gene TRBV21-1 combines with J gene TRBJ2-1; the table names TRBD2, a call not compared with the DNA. TRBV21-1 counts as a pseudogene. The CDR3 loop spans 16 amino acids. This CDR3 reads CASSKVAGWSYNEQFF. The CDR3 nucleotides are TGTGCCAGCAGCAAAGTAGCGGGGTGGTCCTACAATGAGCAGTTCTTC.

This clonotype was detected only once. The chain uses TRBV28 and TRBJ2-7; either TRBD1 or TRBD2 may supply D (6 bases each). The J call may be wrong; the DNA end is better matched by TRBJ2-5. The CDR3 consists of 15 residues. Germline CDR1 is MDHEN and CDR2 is SYDVKM. This CDR3 is CASSFLEGGKETQYF. CDR3 nucleotide sequence: TGTGCCAGCAGTTTTCTGGAGGGGGGAAAAGAGACCCAGTACTTC.

The chain joins TRBV3-1 to TRBJ2-5; D uncertain. V gave up 0 bases and J gave up 5 bases, with 16 bases separating them. Germline V gives CDR1 LGHDT, CDR2 YNNKEL (reference sequence). The CDR3 is 16 amino acids. The DNA for the CDR3 is TGTGCCAGCAGCCAAGATTGGGCTAGAGCTAAGGAGACCCAGTACTTC. Amino acids: CASSQDWARAKETQYF.

The CDR3 nucleotides are TGTGCCAGCAGTTACTCGAGTCGGGAAGGATTAACTGAAGCTTTCTTT. Its protein is CASSYSSREGLTEAFF. This chain links TRBV6-5 with TRBJ1-1; D is uncertain. This CDR3 contains 16 residues. V shed 0 bases and J shed 5 bases, with 16 bases lying between them. Germline V gives CDR1 MNHEY, CDR2 SVGAGI.

The V gene is TRBV27, the J gene TRBJ1-2, with D tentatively TRBD1 (5 bases). The CDR3 extends over 12 amino acids. Germline CDR1 MNHEY, CDR2 SMNVEV (reference sequence). V was pared by 10 bases and J by 6 bases, with 15 bases between. CDR3 region: CATSLRGDGYTF. The CDR3 DNA is TGTGCCACCAGCTTACGGGGGGATGGCTACACCTTC.

J is TRBJ1-6 and V is TRBV10-3; 8 bases line up with TRBD1. CDR3 length: 17 amino acids. J lost 6 bases, V lost 4 bases, and 11 bases had no gene match. Germline CDR1 is ENHRY and CDR2 is SYGVKD. CDR3 amino acids: CAISVGFPGQVNSPLHF. Here the CDR3 DNA reads TGTGCCATCAGTGTTGGTTTCCCGGGACAGGTTAATTCACCCCTCCACTTT.

A few counts support this clonotype. V and J are TRBV5-1 and TRBJ2-5; weak D call: TRBD1 (5 bases). V dropped 4 bases and J dropped 7 bases, with 17 bases sitting between them. The CDR3 covers 14 residues. The germline gives CDR1 SGHRS, CDR2 YFSETQ. The CDR3 DNA reads as TGCGCCAGCAGCCTAACTCAGGGAAGGGGGACCCAGTACTTC. Translated, it gives CASSLTQGRGTQYF.

This clonotype has a handful of counts. The J gene is TRBJ1-2, the V gene TRBV14; 7 nucleotides agree with TRBD1. Trimming removed 4 bases from V and 6 bases from J; junction bases left unmatched: 5. The CDR3 is 13 residues long. Germline V gene data show CDR1 as SGHDN and CDR2 as FVKESK. The CDR3 sequence is CASSPRTGDGYTF. For the CDR3, the DNA is TGTGCCAGCAGCCCACGGACAGGTGATGGCTACACCTTC.

The rearrangement joins TRBV18 to TRBJ2-7; the D is unclear. V dropped 2 bases and J dropped 2 bases, with 7 bases sitting between them. This CDR3 contains 13 residues. CDR1 and CDR2 (germline): KGHSH, LQKENI. The CDR3 region has the DNA TGTGCCAGCTCACCAGCTAGTCCCTACGAGCAGTACTTC. It encodes CASSPASPYEQYF.

This sequence joins TRBV6-5 and TRBJ1-6; possibly TRBD1 for D (6 bases). Germline loops: CDR1 MNHEY, CDR2 SVGAGI. The CDR3 is 15 amino acids. With 2 bases removed from V and 5 bases from J, the gap between germline ends came to 10 bases. CDR3 loop: CASSYAGVNNSPLHF. CDR3 bases: TGTGCCAGCAGTTACGCAGGGGTGAATAATTCACCCCTCCACTTT.

CDR3 in amino acids: CSVVQGGGYTF. In DNA, the CDR3 is TGCAGCGTTGTACAGGGAGGCGGCTACACCTTC. The chain employs TRBV29-1 and TRBJ1-2; weak D call: TRBD1 (6 bases). This CDR3 is built from 11 residues. Deletions cut 4 bases from V and 8 bases from J, with 11 bases between. Germline V gives CDR1 SQVTM, CDR2 ANQGSEA.

The chain employs TRBV28 and TRBJ2-5; D not resolved. The CDR3 is 14 residues long. CDR1 and CDR2 from the germline V gene are MDHEN and SYDVKM. Trimming pared 4 bases from V and 2 bases from J, leaving 11 bases between. As DNA, the CDR3 is TGTGCCAGCAGTTCCCCGGATACTCAAGAGACCCAGTACTTC. Amino acids: CASSSPDTQETQYF.

This clonotype was counted only a few times. J is TRBJ2-6 and V is TRBV2; no clear D. This CDR3 is 16 amino acids long. The V gene's germline CDR1 is SNHLY and CDR2 FYNNEI. Deletions cut 1 base from V and 2 bases from J, with 9 bases between. CDR3 nucleotide sequence: TGTGCCAGCAGTGAAGGTTTACGGGCTGGGGCCAACGTCCTGACTTTC. Translated: CASSEGLRAGANVLTF.

The gene calls are TRBV4-1 and TRBJ2-5; no definite D call. In germline, CDR1 is MGHRA, CDR2 YSYEKL. This CDR3 has 15 residues. V lost 1 base and J lost 7, with 16 bases in between. Here the CDR3 reads CASSQALGEVGTQYF. Written as DNA, the CDR3 is TGCGCCAGCAGCCAAGCCTTGGGCGAGGTGGGGACCCAGTACTTC.

This clonotype was observed a few times. The V and J genes are TRBV6-6 and TRBJ2-7, with D possibly TRBD1 on 5 matching bases. The DNA end lines up better with TRBJ2-5; the J call may be wrong. The V gene's germline CDR1 is MNHNY and CDR2 SVGAGI (reference sequence). The CDR3 has 14 amino acids. The CDR3 region is CASSNQGIGETQYF. The CDR3 nucleotides are TGTGCCAGCAGTAACCAGGGAATCGGAGAGACCCAGTACTTC.

CDR3 bases: TGCAGTGCTAGGACGGACAGGGGGCGGGAAAAACTGTTTTTT. Translation: CSARTDRGREKLFF. The chain combines TRBV20-1 with TRBJ1-4; TRBD1 aligns across 11 bases. The ends lost 3 bases at V and 8 bases at J; junction bases unmatched: 5. Per the germline V gene, CDR1 is DFQATT and CDR2 is SNEGSKA (reference sequence). The CDR3 has 14 residues.

The gene calls are TRBV28 and TRBJ1-5; no clear D gene. From germline, CDR1 is MDHEN and CDR2 SYDVKM. V gave up 5 bases and J gave up 4 bases, with 18 bases separating them. The CDR3 is 16 residues long. The CDR3 DNA reads TGTGCCAGCAGTCCGATGGGTTCTACGGGGAATCAGCCCCAGCATTTT. Protein: CASSPMGSTGNQPQHF.

V gene TRBV6-1 combines with J gene TRBJ2-1, with D possibly TRBD1 on 6 matching bases. The CDR3 loop spans 17 amino acids. Trimming removed 1 base from V and 3 bases from J, with 16 bases in between. The germline V gene encodes CDR1 MNHNS and CDR2 SASEGT. The CDR3 loop is CASSEGIQGRVYNEQFF. The CDR3 nucleotides read TGTGCCAGCAGTGAAGGGATACAGGGCCGCGTCTACAATGAGCAGTTCTTC.

Of note for this clonotype: One junction end disagrees with the germline gene, perhaps due to a read error. The rearrangement uses TRBV28 and TRBJ2-5; possibly TRBD2 for D (6 bases). This CDR3 spans 15 amino acids. Germline V gives CDR1 MDHEN, CDR2 SYDVKM. CDR3 in DNA: TGTGTCAGCAGTTTTATGGGGGGAGACGGTGGGACCCAGTACTTC. Residues: CVSSFMGGDGGTQYF. Combining the CDR3 with reference TRBV28 and TRBJ2-5 gives the whole variable domain DVKVTQSSRYLVKRTGEKVFLECVQDMDHENMFWYRQDPGLGLRLIYFSYDVKMKEKGDIPEGYSVSREKKERFSLILESASTNQTSMYLCVSSFMGGDGGTQYFGPGTRLLVL.

V usage is TRBV29-1 and J usage is TRBJ2-5, with TRBD1 matching over 10 bases. This CDR3 is built from 12 residues. The germline gives CDR1 SQVTM, CDR2 ANQGSEA. With V trimmed by 7 bases and J by 3 bases, 2 bases remained unmatched. The CDR3 bases are TGCAGCGGCGGGACAGGGGAAGAGACCCAGTACTTC. Translating gives CSGGTGEETQYF.